This TCR beta chain is drawn from a study of beta chain features in type 1 diabetes. Details on this clone: Its specificity is unknown.

Every isolated RNA sample was fully reverse transcribed, so sequencing captured expressed TCRB transcripts. The method was immunoSEQ multiplex PCR; TCRdb's version includes in-frame clones alone and lacks a portion of them. In the table there are fewer than 20,000 clones, over 45% of which are singletons. Findings and limits, study-wide: People with Type 1 diabetes carried modestly yet significantly shorter TCRB CDR3s in all four CD4+ subsets.

This receptor was obtained from a woman aged 18-30 years in good health. The sequenced sample was stem cell memory CD4+ T cells from blood.

The CDR3: CAISMGGAGWQETQYF. The CDR3 DNA reads as TGTGCCATCTCAATGGGAGGGGCAGGGTGGCAAGAGACCCAGTACTTC. V and J are TRBV10-3 and TRBJ2-5; the match to TRBD2 covers 7 bases. There are 16 residues in the CDR3. Germline values: CDR1 ENHRY, CDR2 SYGVKD. The V gene end was trimmed by 8 bases and the J gene end by 2 bases; junction bases not matched to a gene: 14.